Below are 12 T cell receptor beta chains sequenced from a single sample in a study of vaccination and CD4 T cells after COVID-19. Cultured CD4+ T cell DNA underwent sequencing with the Oncomine TCR Beta short-read assay. TCRdb processed the PCR reads anew with MiXCR; each CDR3 protein has one entry. The sample records under 25,000 distinct CDR3 sequences, around 80% being singletons. Antigens for these TCRs are unknown. Treatment specified: roughly ten-day PBMC culture with coronavirus spike peptide pools or control peptides (ViraFEST assay). The sequenced sample was CD4+ T cells from blood, cultured in vitro, obtained after SARS-CoV-2 vaccination. The receptor source for this set is a human donor who received a COVID-19 vaccine.

This sequence joins TRBV7-6 and TRBJ2-1, with TRBD2 matching over 7 bases. Germline lookup yields CDR1 SGHVS and CDR2 FNYEAQ. This CDR3 comprises 15 residues. J was trimmed by 0 bases and V by 4 bases; bases with no gene match: 3. CDR3: CASSSRGTSYNEQFF. CDR3 DNA: TGTGCCAGCAGCTCGCGGGGGACCTCCTACAATGAGCAGTTCTTC.

This rearrangement joins TRBV15 to TRBJ1-6; no reliable D call. Trimming pared 0 bases from V and 8 bases from J, leaving 11 bases between. There are 15 residues in the CDR3. CDR1 is LNHNV and CDR2 is YYDKDF in the germline V gene (reference sequence). The CDR3, as DNA: TGTGCCACCAGCAGAGACGGTTCAAGGGATTCACCCCTCCACTTT. Amino acid sequence: CATSRDGSRDSPLHF.

The J gene is TRBJ1-1, the V gene TRBV30; 8 bases match TRBD1. This CDR3 is built from 14 residues. Germline trimming cut 7 bases from V and 6 bases from J; bases unmatched to any gene: 13. Germline CDR1 reads GTSNPN; CDR2 reads SVGIG (reference sequence). This CDR3 reads CAFSRGQGISEAFF. The CDR3, as DNA: TGTGCCTTCTCCAGAGGACAGGGAATCTCTGAAGCTTTCTTT.

This clonotype was seen only a few times. This chain uses TRBV6-5 with TRBJ1-2, with unresolved D. This CDR3 has 11 residues. Trimming pared 2 bases from V and 5 bases from J, leaving 3 bases between. Germline V gene data show CDR1 as MNHEY and CDR2 as SVGAGI. CDR3 sequence: CASSYVYGYTF. In DNA, the CDR3 is TGTGCCAGCAGTTACGTATATGGCTACACCTTC.

This CDR3 reads CASSRDPRQGNTEKLFF. Here the CDR3 DNA reads TGTGCCAGCAGTAGAGACCCACGACAGGGCAACACTGAAAAACTGTTTTTT. The V call is TRBV6-1, the J call TRBJ1-4; 7 bases are a match to TRBD1. The CDR3 spans 17 residues. With 5 bases clipped from V and 7 bases from J, the junction kept 16 bases outside the gene matches. CDR1 is MNHNS and CDR2 is SASEGT in the germline V gene.

The CDR3 loop reads CASSSGGVTGELFF. For the CDR3, the DNA is TGTGCCAGCAGCTCCGGGGGGGTGACCGGGGAGCTGTTTTTT. This sequence joins TRBV7-7 and TRBJ2-2; 8 bases are shared with TRBD2. CDR1 and CDR2 (germline): SSHAT, FNYEAQ (reference sequence). This CDR3 comprises 14 residues. V lost 4 bases and J lost 5; bases outside the gene matches: 3. Filled out from reference TRBV7-7 and TRBJ2-2, the complete variable domain reads GAGVSQSPRYKVTKRGQDVTLRCDPISSHATLYWYQQALGQGPEFLTYFNYEAQPDKSGLPSDRFSAERPEGSISTLTIQRTEQRDSAMYRCASSSGGVTGELFFGEGSRLTVL.

This clonotype was recorded a few times. The V gene is TRBV12-3 or TRBV12-4, the J gene TRBJ2-1; TRBD1 is a possible D gene (5 bases). The J call is in doubt because the DNA end fits TRBJ2-7 better. CDR3 length: 11 amino acids. The CDR3 DNA is TGTGCCAGCTCCAGGGCCTACGAGCAGTACTTC. This translates into CASSRAYEQYF.

This clonotype has only a few counts. The CDR3 reads CASSLGGSSGNTIYF. CDR3 sequence (DNA): TGTGCCAGCAGCTTAGGTGGCAGCTCTGGAAACACCATATATTTT. The chain combines TRBV7-9 with TRBJ1-3; D remains ambiguous. V lost 1 base and J 0 bases, leaving 7 bases between the germline ends. The CDR3 contains 15 residues. The germline gives CDR1 SEHNR, CDR2 FQNEAQ (reference sequence).

This chain joins TRBV19 and TRBJ1-5; the match to TRBD1 covers 8 bases. Germline CDR1 reads LNHDA; CDR2 reads SQIVND (reference sequence). This CDR3 region has 17 residues. V was clipped by 5 bases and J by 3 bases; unmatched bases: 12. The CDR3 DNA is TGTGCCAGTAGTCCTTGGGCAGGGGGCGCGGACAATCAGCCCCAGCATTTT. Translation: CASSPWAGGADNQPQHF.

This clonotype was found once. J is TRBJ2-3 and V is TRBV12-5; D remains ambiguous. The V and J ends lost 2 bases and 8 bases respectively, with 5 bases between them. This CDR3 is 11 amino acids long. The germline CDR1 and CDR2 sequences are LGHNT and FRNRAP. The CDR3 loop reads CASGLSTTQYF. CDR3 DNA sequence: TGTGCTAGTGGTTTGTCGACTACGCAGTATTTT.

The chain links TRBV7-4 to TRBJ2-5; D is uncertain. Trimming took 2 bases from V and 1 from J, leaving 11 bases between them. Germline CDR1 and CDR2: SGHVT and SQSDAQ. The CDR3 runs to 15 residues. DNA of the CDR3: TGTGCCAGCAGCTTAAGATGGGCCCCCCAAGAGACCCAGTACTTC. Residues: CASSLRWAPQETQYF.

The V and J genes are TRBV10-2 and TRBJ1-3, with 11 bases identical to TRBD1. V lost 2 bases to trimming and J lost 0 bases; unmatched junction nucleotides: 6. Germline V gene sequence: CDR1 WSHSY, CDR2 SAAADI. This CDR3 contains 18 residues. The CDR3 DNA reads TGCGCCAGCAGTGAGAACTCCGGGACAGGGGGCTCTGGAAACACCATATATTTT. As protein: CASSENSGTGGSGNTIYF.